These 17 T cell receptor beta chains originate from one sample sequenced in a study of blood T cells in healthy people across ages. A sample-barcoded 5' primer and a J-beta primer mix were used in a second PCR of about 7 to 12 cycles. TCRdb reprocessed the 5' RACE reads via MiXCR and lists one record per CDR3 protein. Counted here are around 850,000 distinct CDR3 sequences, 30% to 45% occurring once; the ten biggest clones make up 13%. Sequenced material: blood. The receptor set was obtained from a man between 18 and 29 years old in good health.

This clonotype turned up a few times. The chain uses TRBV3-1 and TRBJ2-5, with 10 bases that match TRBD1. Germline loops: CDR1 LGHDT, CDR2 YNNKEL (reference sequence). CDR3 size: 15 residues. Trimming cost V 3 bases and J 11 bases; bases outside gene matches: 12. The CDR3 DNA reads as TGTGCCAGCAGCCAGTGGACAGGGGGACTCAATGAGCAGTACTTC. Its protein is CASSQWTGGLNEQYF.

CDR3 residues: CASSPDSNSGNTIYF. The CDR3 nucleotides are TGTGCCAGCAGCCCAGACAGCAACTCTGGAAACACCATATATTTT. The chain carries TRBV3-1 and TRBJ1-3, with D tentatively TRBD1 (5 bases). Looked up from germline, CDR1 is LGHDT and CDR2 is YNNKEL (reference sequence). Trimming cost V 4 bases and J 0 bases, with 10 bases left between them. The CDR3 covers 15 residues.

This clonotype appeared many times. V and J are TRBV20-1 and TRBJ2-3; 7 positions agree with TRBD1. Germline V CDR1 and CDR2: DFQATT, SNEGSKA (reference sequence). The CDR3 has 15 amino acids. With V trimmed by 2 bases and J by 5 bases, 10 bases remained unmatched. The CDR3 spells CSARSMRGQEDTQYF. Here the CDR3 DNA reads TGCAGTGCTAGATCCATGAGGGGGCAAGAAGATACGCAGTATTTT.

Of note for this clonotype: This sequence may be a read error, since a much larger clone differs from it by one base. V is TRBV12-3 or TRBV12-4 and J is TRBJ2-7, with TRBD1 matching over 10 bases. The end of the DNA is better explained by TRBJ2-4, so the J call may be wrong. The CDR3 is made up of 13 amino acids. DNA of the CDR3: TGTACCAGCATGCCGGGACAGGGGCACATTCAGTACTTC. It codes for CTSMPGQGHIQYF.

This clonotype has a count of ten or more. The chain uses TRBV12-3 or TRBV12-4 and TRBJ2-3, with D maybe TRBD1 (5 bases). The CDR3 is made up of 13 amino acids. V was pared by 2 bases and J by 4 bases, with 7 bases between. CDR3 loop: CASSLRGADTQYF. The DNA of the CDR3 is TGTGCCAGCAGTTTAAGGGGCGCAGATACGCAGTATTTT.

This clonotype was counted only a few times. The DNA for the CDR3 is TGTGCCAGCAGCTTATATCCCGGGGGCCTAGCGGGGTATACGCAGTATTTT. Protein: CASSLYPGGLAGYTQYF. V usage is TRBV7-3 and J usage is TRBJ2-3, with 9 positions matching TRBD2. CDR3 length: 17 amino acids. The junction had 13 bases not matched to a gene; V was cut back by 2 bases and J by 7 bases. Germline CDR1 is SGHTA and CDR2 is FQGTGA.

The V call is TRBV3-1, the J call TRBJ2-7; no clear D gene. The CDR3 has 14 residues. CDR1 and CDR2 from the germline V gene are LGHDT and YNNKEL (reference sequence). The V and J ends lost 4 bases and 0 bases respectively, with 10 bases between them. The CDR3 reads CASSPRGASYEQYF. The CDR3 nucleotides are TGTGCCAGCAGCCCTCGTGGCGCCTCCTACGAGCAGTACTTC.

The V gene is TRBV5-1, the J gene TRBJ2-1; a possible D gene is TRBD1 (5 bases). Gene TRBJ2-7 matches the end of the DNA better, so the J call may be wrong. Germline V gives CDR1 SGHRS, CDR2 YFSETQ. CDR3 size: 16 residues. The CDR3 DNA reads as TGCGCCAGCAGCTTGGAGTGGTCAGGGTCCGTCAATGAGCAGTACTTC. This translates into CASSLEWSGSVNEQYF.

The chain combines TRBV5-1 with TRBJ2-5; D unresolved. With 2 bases removed from V and 1 base from J, the gap between germline ends came to 12 bases. This CDR3 contains 15 residues. Germline values: CDR1 SGHRS, CDR2 YFSETQ. The CDR3 region is CASSLLRAVQETQYF. For the CDR3, the DNA is TGCGCCAGCAGCTTACTACGGGCGGTCCAAGAGACCCAGTACTTC.

This chain links TRBV4-3 with TRBJ2-2; possible D gene TRBD1, 6 bases. V dropped 0 bases and J dropped 0 bases, with 11 bases sitting between them. Germline values: CDR1 LGHNA, CDR2 YSLEER. The CDR3 is made up of 17 amino acids. In DNA, the CDR3 is TGCGCCAGCAGCCAAGAATCAGGGGACGCGAACACCGGGGAGCTGTTTTTT. It yields the protein CASSQESGDANTGELFF.

This clonotype was counted a few times. The rearrangement links TRBV20-1 to TRBJ1-1; the D gene is possibly TRBD1 (6 bases). The CDR3 extends over 13 amino acids. Trimming stripped 4 bases from V and 3 bases from J, with 12 bases between. From germline, CDR1 is DFQATT and CDR2 SNEGSKA (reference sequence). CDR3 nucleotides: TGCAGTGCTAAGAGGGGGGTGGACACTGAAGCTTTCTTT. This sequence encodes CSAKRGVDTEAFF.

This clonotype appeared many times. The gene calls are TRBV12-3 or TRBV12-4 and TRBJ2-1; D may correspond to TRBD1 or TRBD2 (5 bases each). CDR3 length equals 15 residues. Trimming cost V 2 bases and J 14 bases, with 22 bases left between them. The chain's CDR3 is CASSLSGGRSSREFF. The CDR3 bases are TGTGCCAGCAGTTTAAGCGGTGGACGGTCATCCAGGGAGTTCTTC.

Written as DNA, the CDR3 is TGTGCCAGCAGCTTGGGGGGCACTTCGGGAACTGAAGCTTTCTTT. It codes for CASSLGGTSGTEAFF. The J gene is TRBJ1-1, the V gene TRBV5-5, with D possibly being TRBD1 (5 bases). The CDR3 runs to 15 residues. Germline loops: CDR1 SGHKS, CDR2 YYEKEE (reference sequence). Trimming left V 0 bases short and J 5 bases short, with 14 bases between.

The CDR3 region is CSASAQGGNGYTF. Written as DNA, the CDR3 is TGCAGTGCTAGCGCACAGGGGGGGAATGGCTACACCTTC. The rearrangement links TRBV20-1 to TRBJ1-2; 8 bases agree with TRBD1. CDR1 is DFQATT and CDR2 is SNEGSKA in the germline V gene (reference sequence). This CDR3 is built from 13 residues. V lost 3 bases, J lost 6 bases, and 6 bases stayed unmatched.

In its sample, this clonotype was seen a few times. This sequence joins TRBV20-1 and TRBJ1-2, with D perhaps TRBD1 (5 bases). CDR1 and CDR2 from the germline V gene are DFQATT and SNEGSKA (reference sequence). V lost 2 bases to trimming and J lost 2 bases, with 9 bases between them. This CDR3 comprises 13 residues. CDR3 coding DNA: TGCAGTGCTAGAAGGGACGTAAACTATGGCTACACCTTC. This gives the protein CSARRDVNYGYTF.

This sequence joins TRBV10-3 and TRBJ1-5; TRBD1 matches 7 bases. V gave up 2 bases and J gave up 3 bases; unmatched junction bases: 4. CDR1 ENHRY and CDR2 SYGVKD come from the germline V gene. The CDR3 runs to 15 residues. Written as DNA, the CDR3 is TGTGCCATCAGTGAGGACAGGGCCCCCAATCAGCCCCAGCATTTT. Its translation is CAISEDRAPNQPQHF.

The V gene is TRBV12-3 or TRBV12-4, the J gene TRBJ2-7; D might be TRBD1 (5 bases). CDR3 size: 14 residues. Trimming stripped 7 bases from V and 2 bases from J, with 15 bases between. The CDR3 nucleotides read TGTGCCAGCAAAAATCAGGGCGAAGCCTACGAGCAGTACTTC. Translating it yields CASKNQGEAYEQYF.